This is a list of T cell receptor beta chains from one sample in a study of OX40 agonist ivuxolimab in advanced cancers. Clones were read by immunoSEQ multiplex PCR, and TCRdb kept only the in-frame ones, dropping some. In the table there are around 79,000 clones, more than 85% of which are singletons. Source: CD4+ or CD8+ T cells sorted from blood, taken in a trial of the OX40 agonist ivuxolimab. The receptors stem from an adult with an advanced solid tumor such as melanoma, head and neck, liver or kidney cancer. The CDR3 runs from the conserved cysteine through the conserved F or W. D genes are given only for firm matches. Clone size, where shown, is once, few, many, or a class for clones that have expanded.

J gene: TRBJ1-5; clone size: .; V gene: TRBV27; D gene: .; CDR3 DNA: TGTGCCAGCAGTGTCCCGGGGGACAATCAGCCCCAGCATTTT; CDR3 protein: CASSVPGDNQPQHF
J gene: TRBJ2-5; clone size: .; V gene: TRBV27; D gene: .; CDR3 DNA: TGTGCCAGCAGTTTACTGAGCCAAGAGACCCAGTACTTC; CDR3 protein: CASSLLSQETQYF
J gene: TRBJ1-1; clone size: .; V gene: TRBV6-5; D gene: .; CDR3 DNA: TGTGCGTTAGGGGGGTTAGAGAACACTGAAGCTTTCTTT; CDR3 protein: CALGGLENTEAFF
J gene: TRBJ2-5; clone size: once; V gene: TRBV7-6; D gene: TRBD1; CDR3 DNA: TGTGCCAGCAGCTTAGGAGGACAGGGTGTAGAGACCCAGTACTTC; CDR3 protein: CASSLGGQGVETQYF
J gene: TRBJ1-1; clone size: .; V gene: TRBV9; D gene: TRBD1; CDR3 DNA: TGTGCCAGCAGCGCTAACAGGGGTGTGAACACTGAAGCTTTCTTT; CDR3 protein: CASSANRGVNTEAFF
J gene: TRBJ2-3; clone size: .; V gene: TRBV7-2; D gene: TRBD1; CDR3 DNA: TGTGCCAGCAGCCCAACAGGGGGCAGCGCAGATACGCAGTATTTT; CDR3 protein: CASSPTGGSADTQYF
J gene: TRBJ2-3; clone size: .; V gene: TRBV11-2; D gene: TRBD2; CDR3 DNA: TGTGCCAGCAGCTTACTAGCGGGGGGGAGCACAGATACGCAGTATTTT; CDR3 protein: CASSLLAGGSTDTQYF
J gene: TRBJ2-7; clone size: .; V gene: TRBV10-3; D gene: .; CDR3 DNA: TGTGCCATCAGTGATGTGGGGATCACCTACGAGCAGTACTTC; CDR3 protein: CAISDVGITYEQYF
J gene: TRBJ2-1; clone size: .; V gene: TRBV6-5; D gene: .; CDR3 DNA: TGTGCCAGCAGTTACATCGAGACCAATGAGCAGTTCTTC; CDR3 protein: CASSYIETNEQFF
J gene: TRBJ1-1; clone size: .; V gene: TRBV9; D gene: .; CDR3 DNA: TGTGCCAGCAGCGTAGCTTTCAACAGCCGGAACACTGAAGCTTTCTTT; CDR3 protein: CASSVAFNSRNTEAFF